The entry below gives a single TCR beta chain sequence along with its context. Antigen unknown. This sample was taken from a study of T-cell memory formation after mild COVID-19. Study-level results: The authors left the SARS-CoV-2 specificity of second-wave clones peaking on day 37 unconfirmed.

Germline lookup yields CDR1 MNHEY and CDR2 SMNVEV (reference sequence). Trimming took off 5 bases at V and 1 base at J, with 12 bases between the two ends. The CDR3 length is 14 residues. One entry per CDR3 protein results from TCRdb running MiXCR on the 5' RACE reads. Here the sample spans 350,000 to 500,000 distinct CDR3 sequences, over 15% being singletons. This TCR was recovered from a man aged 18 to 29 who had mild COVID-19 (a few samples of this study predate the infection). Cell type and time point are not known. The material sequenced was PBMCs or a T cell subset sorted from them (not recorded which). The chain joins TRBV27 to TRBJ2-7; D is perhaps TRBD2 (5 bases). CDR3 loop: CASSTRGSSYEQYV. The CDR3, as DNA: TGTGCCAGCAGTACCCGAGGGAGTTCCTACGAGCAGTACGTC.